These 13 T cell receptor beta chains were all obtained from the same sample, sequenced in a study of regulatory T cells in long-lasting Graves disease. Time point given: newly diagnosed GD, antithyroid drugs for less than 3 months. Extracted RNA from PBMCs served as the source of the TCR library. Both iRepertoire HTBI primers and Arm-PCR of CDR3 regions were used to build the TCR beta libraries. TCRdb fed the multiplex PCR reads into MiXCR, producing one record per CDR3 protein. The sample consists of roughly 510,000 distinct CDR3 sequences, roughly 15% of them appearing once. The same sample was also used in a study of T cells in Graves' hyperthyroidism and ophthalmopathy.

The specimen comprised peripheral blood mononuclear cells (PBMCs), sampled at new diagnosis, from a patient treated with antithyroid drugs. These receptors were obtained from a man between 18 and 35 years old with Graves disease.

The chain employs TRBV2 and TRBJ2-2; D tentatively reads TRBD1 or TRBD2 (6 bases each). Germline V lookup: CDR1 SNHLY, CDR2 FYNNEI. The length of the CDR3 is 13 residues. Trimming shortened V by 7 bases and J by 8 bases, and 14 bases separated the two germline ends. The DNA for the CDR3 is TGTGCCAGCAAAGGGGGGCGCGAGGGGGAGCTGTTTTTT. It specifies CASKGGREGELFF.

This clonotype was seen repeatedly, ten times or more. V usage is TRBV2 and J usage is TRBJ2-1, with D perhaps matching TRBD1 (5 bases). The CDR3 loop spans 15 amino acids. Trimming shortened V by 2 bases and J by 4 bases, and 12 bases separated the two germline ends. Germline CDR1 SNHLY, CDR2 FYNNEI. The CDR3 sequence is CASSEWGSEYNEQFF. The CDR3 region has the DNA TGTGCCAGCAGTGAATGGGGCTCGGAGTACAATGAGCAGTTCTTC.

This clonotype has more than one count but fewer than ten. V is TRBV6-2 or TRBV6-3 and J is TRBJ2-3, with TRBD2 matching 7 bases. This CDR3 spans 15 amino acids. V shed 0 bases, J shed 7 bases, and the junction held 7 bases outside the gene matches. The germline V gene encodes CDR1 MNHEY and CDR2 SVGEGT. CDR3 coding DNA: TGTGCCAGCAGTTACTCCGGCGGGAGTTCGTATACGCAGTATTTT. Translation: CASSYSGGSSYTQYF.

This clonotype was found many times. The CDR3 here is CASKNLGGSGVFQETQYF. In nucleotides, the CDR3 is TGTGCCAGCAAAAATTTAGGGGGCTCGGGGGTCTTCCAAGAGACCCAGTACTTC. This chain uses TRBV28 with TRBJ2-5, with D possibly being TRBD1 (7 bases). The CDR3 has 18 residues. V was clipped by 7 bases and J by 1 base, with 25 bases between them. The germline V gene has CDR1 MDHEN and CDR2 SYDVKM.

A remark on this clonotype: With a much larger clone just one base away, this may be a read error. The chain uses TRBV11-2 and TRBJ2-3, with 9 bases identical to TRBD1. The CDR3 runs to 16 residues. V trimming: 5 bases; J trimming: 5 bases; junction bases outside the gene matches: 11. Per germline, CDR1 SGHAT and CDR2 FQNNGV. The CDR3 spells CASSKQPGTGRDTQYF. CDR3 DNA sequence: TGTGCCAGCAGCAAACAACCCGGGACAGGGAGAGATACGCAGTATTTT.

This clonotype was counted between two and nine times. The chain combines TRBV2 with TRBJ1-2, with a possible D match to TRBD1 (5 bases). The germline CDR1 and CDR2 sequences are SNHLY and FYNNEI. The CDR3 length is 12 residues. V dropped 10 bases and J dropped 8 bases, with 17 bases sitting between them. The CDR3 loop is CATDKARGGYTF. CDR3 DNA: TGTGCCACCGACAAGGCGCGGGGCGGCTACACCTTC.

Ten or more counts support this clonotype. This chain connects TRBV2 to TRBJ1-4; D call uncertain. The V and J ends lost 6 bases and 3 bases respectively, with 8 bases between them. The CDR3 is made up of 13 amino acids. CDR1 is SNHLY, CDR2 FYNNEI, per germline. As DNA, the CDR3 is TGTGCCAGCAGACGGAGTCCTAATGAAAAACTGTTTTTT. Translating gives CASRRSPNEKLFF.

This clonotype has more than one count but fewer than ten. The rearrangement links TRBV5-1 to TRBJ1-2, with 10 bases matching TRBD1. This CDR3 has 16 amino acids. Germline CDR1 SGHRS, CDR2 YFSETQ. Trimming took 0 bases from V and 6 from J; bases not matched to a gene: 8. The CDR3 nucleotides read TGCGCCAGCAGCTTGGACGGGACAGGGGCATATGATGGCTACACCTTC. It specifies CASSLDGTGAYDGYTF.

This clonotype was counted ten times or more. The CDR3, as DNA: TGCAGCCAGGGGAGCTCCTACGAGCAGTACTTC. It is translated as CSQGSSYEQYF. V usage is TRBV20-1 and J usage is TRBJ2-7; the D gene is possibly TRBD1 (6 bases). CDR3 size: 11 residues. CDR1 and CDR2 (germline): DFQATT, SNEGSKA (reference sequence).

This clonotype has a handful of counts. The rearrangement joins TRBV14 to TRBJ2-1; D may be TRBD1 or TRBD2 (5 bases each). CDR3 size: 17 residues. V lost 3 bases and J 0 bases, leaving 15 bases between the germline ends. Germline lookup yields CDR1 SGHDN and CDR2 FVKESK. CDR3 bases: TGTGCCAGCAGCCAGGGGACCTCTAAGAGCTCCTACAATGAGCAGTTCTTC. Its protein is CASSQGTSKSSYNEQFF.

This clonotype appeared many times. The chain is built from TRBV7-9 and TRBJ2-3; D is possibly TRBD2 (6 bases). Germline lookup yields CDR1 SEHNR and CDR2 FQNEAQ (reference sequence). This CDR3 has 15 residues. V was trimmed by 5 bases and J by 2 bases, leaving 14 bases between them. CDR3 in amino acids: CASSKLSGYTDTQYF. The CDR3 bases are TGTGCCAGCAGCAAACTTAGCGGATACACAGATACGCAGTATTTT.

This clonotype occurred once. The genes are TRBV25-1 and TRBJ2-6; TRBD1 matches at 8 bases. This CDR3 contains 19 residues. The junction had 9 bases not matched to a gene; V was cut back by 1 base and J by 1 base. Germline V gene lookup returns CDR1 MGHDK and CDR2 SYGVNS. Here the CDR3 reads CASSESFGRGLSGANVLTF. The CDR3, as DNA: TGTGCCAGCAGTGAATCCTTCGGCAGGGGGCTGTCTGGGGCCAACGTCCTGACTTTC.

This clonotype was recorded many times. The rearrangement joins TRBV30 to TRBJ2-3; 7 bases are a match to TRBD2. V was pared by 2 bases and J by 6 bases, with 8 bases of the junction left unmatched. The CDR3 is 14 amino acids. Germline V gene data show CDR1 as GTSNPN and CDR2 as SVGIG (reference sequence). For the CDR3, the DNA is TGTGCCTGGAGTTATGGACTAGTGTTTGATACGCAGTATTTT. Translating it yields CAWSYGLVFDTQYF.